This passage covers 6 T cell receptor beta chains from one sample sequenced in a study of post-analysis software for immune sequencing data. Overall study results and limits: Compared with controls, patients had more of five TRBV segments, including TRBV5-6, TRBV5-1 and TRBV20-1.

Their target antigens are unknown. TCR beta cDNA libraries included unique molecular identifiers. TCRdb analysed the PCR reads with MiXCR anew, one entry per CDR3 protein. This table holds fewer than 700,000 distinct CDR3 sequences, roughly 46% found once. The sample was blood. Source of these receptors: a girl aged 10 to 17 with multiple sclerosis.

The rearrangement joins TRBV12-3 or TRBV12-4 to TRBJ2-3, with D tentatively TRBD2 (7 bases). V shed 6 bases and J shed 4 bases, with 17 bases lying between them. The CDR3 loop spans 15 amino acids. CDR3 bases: TGTGCCAGCAGCCAGGGGAGGGTGAAGGCAGATACGCAGTATTTT. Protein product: CASSQGRVKADTQYF.

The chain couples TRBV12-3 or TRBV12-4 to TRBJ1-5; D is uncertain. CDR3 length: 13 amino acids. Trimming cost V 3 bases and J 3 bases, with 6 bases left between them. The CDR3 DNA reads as TGTGCCAGCAGTTTGGCGGACAATCAGCCCCAGCATTTT. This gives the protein CASSLADNQPQHF.

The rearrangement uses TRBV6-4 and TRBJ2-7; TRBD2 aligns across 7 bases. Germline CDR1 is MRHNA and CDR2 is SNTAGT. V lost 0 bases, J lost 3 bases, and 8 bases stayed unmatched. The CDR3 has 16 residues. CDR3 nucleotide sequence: TGTGCCAGCAGTGACTCGGAGAGGGGACTAAACTACGAGCAGTACTTC. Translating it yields CASSDSERGLNYEQYF.

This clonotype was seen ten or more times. CDR3 DNA sequence: TGCGCCAGCAGCTTGGCCGTCCGCTCCTACGAGCAGTACTTC. It translates to CASSLAVRSYEQYF. The chain is built from TRBV5-1 and TRBJ2-7; D gene uncertain. Germline assignment: CDR1 SGHRS and CDR2 YFSETQ. The CDR3 runs 14 residues. Trimming stripped 0 bases from V and 0 bases from J, with 7 bases between.

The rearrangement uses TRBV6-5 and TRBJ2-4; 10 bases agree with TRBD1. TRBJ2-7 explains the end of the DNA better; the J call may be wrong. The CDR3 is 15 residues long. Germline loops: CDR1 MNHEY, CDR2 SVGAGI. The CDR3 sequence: CASSRMGQGSYEQYF. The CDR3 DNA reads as TGTGCCAGCAGTAGGATGGGACAGGGGTCCTACGAGCAGTACTTC.

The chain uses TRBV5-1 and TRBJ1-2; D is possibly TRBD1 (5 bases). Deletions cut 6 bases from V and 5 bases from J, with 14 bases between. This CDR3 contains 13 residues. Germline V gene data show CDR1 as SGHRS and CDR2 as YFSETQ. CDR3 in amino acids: CASMVGQGYGYTF. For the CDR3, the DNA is TGCGCCAGCATGGTGGGGCAAGGGTATGGCTACACCTTC.